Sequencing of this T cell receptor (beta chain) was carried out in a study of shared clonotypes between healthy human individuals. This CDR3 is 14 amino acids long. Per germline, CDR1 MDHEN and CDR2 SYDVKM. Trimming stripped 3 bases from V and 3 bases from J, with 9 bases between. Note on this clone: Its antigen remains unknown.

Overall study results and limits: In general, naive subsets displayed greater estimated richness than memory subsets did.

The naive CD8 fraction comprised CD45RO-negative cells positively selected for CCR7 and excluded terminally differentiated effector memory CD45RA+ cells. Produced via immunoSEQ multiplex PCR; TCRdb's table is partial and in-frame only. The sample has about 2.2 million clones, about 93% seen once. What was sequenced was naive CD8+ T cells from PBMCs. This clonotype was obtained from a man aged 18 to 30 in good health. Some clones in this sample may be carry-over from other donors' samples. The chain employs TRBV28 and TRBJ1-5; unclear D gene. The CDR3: CASSFVSSNQPQHF. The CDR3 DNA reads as TGTGCCAGCAGTTTCGTGAGCTCCAATCAGCCCCAGCATTTT.